These 11 T cell receptor beta chains came from one sample sequenced in a study of T cell responses to AZD1222 COVID-19 vaccine. Generated by immunoSEQ multiplex PCR, the TCRdb table keeps only in-frame clones and is missing some. The sample includes tens of thousands of clones, 60% to 85% of them seen just once. The sample in question was peripheral blood, obtained 28 days after the second AZD1222 dose. These receptors were collected from an adult who received the AZD1222 COVID-19 vaccine.

This chain joins TRBV4-1 and TRBJ2-1, with TRBD1 matching over 8 bases. The CDR3 loop spans 17 amino acids. Looked up from germline, CDR1 is MGHRA and CDR2 is YSYEKL. The trim removed 0 bases at V and 6 bases at J, leaving 10 bases unmatched. CDR3 in amino acids: CASSQDYPPGGFNEQFF. CDR3 sequence (DNA): TGCGCCAGCAGCCAAGATTATCCGCCAGGGGGCTTCAATGAGCAGTTCTTC.

This clone occurred a few times. V is TRBV19 and J is TRBJ2-7; D perhaps matches TRBD1 (5 bases). The germline V gene encodes CDR1 LNHDA and CDR2 SQIVND (reference sequence). V dropped 4 bases and J dropped 12 bases, with 19 bases sitting between them. This CDR3 is 13 amino acids long. CDR3 sequence reads: CASSKTQGESLYF. The CDR3 DNA sequence: TGTGCCAGTAGTAAGACCCAGGGTGAGAGCCTGTACTTC.

The rearrangement links TRBV7-9 to TRBJ1-3; D is ambiguous. V was cut by 1 base and J by 0 bases, with 7 bases left in between. CDR1 SEHNR and CDR2 FQNEAQ come from the germline V gene (reference sequence). The CDR3 runs to 15 residues. As DNA, the CDR3 is TGTGCCAGCAGCTTAGATGCCTTCTCTGGAAACACCATATATTTT. This encodes CASSLDAFSGNTIYF.

The chain employs TRBV5-6 and TRBJ2-6; a possible D gene is TRBD2 (6 bases). Trimming took 7 bases from V and 2 from J, leaving 13 bases between them. Germline CDR1 and CDR2: SGHDT and YYEEEE. The CDR3 is 15 amino acids. CDR3 sequence (DNA): TGTGCCAGCGGAAAACGGGGGACTGGGGCCAACGTCCTGACTTTC. It yields the protein CASGKRGTGANVLTF.

The rearrangement links TRBV9 to TRBJ2-7, with 11 bases lining up with TRBD2. The CDR3 has 15 residues. Per germline, CDR1 SGDLS and CDR2 YYNGEE. V shed 7 bases and J 7 bases; nucleotides not matched to a gene: 13. DNA of the CDR3: TGTGCCAGCGGAGCAGGGACTAGCGGCTTGAGGGAGCAGTACTTC. Translation gives CASGAGTSGLREQYF.

The chain recombines TRBV6-1 with TRBJ2-7; no reliable D call. Between the trimmed V and J ends, which lost 3 bases and 2 bases, there was a span of 8 bases. The CDR3 extends over 13 amino acids. CDR1 is MNHNS, CDR2 SASEGT, per germline. This CDR3 reads CASSDNVAYEQYF. DNA for the CDR3: TGTGCCAGCAGTGATAACGTGGCCTACGAGCAGTACTTC.

The chain carries TRBV5-3 and TRBJ2-1; D ambiguous. TRBV5-3 is classed as an ORF, of uncertain function. The CDR3 covers 10 residues. Trimming stripped 1 base from V and 7 bases from J, with 0 bases between. DNA of the CDR3: TGTGCCAGAAGCTTGAATGAGCAGTTCTTC. It specifies CARSLNEQFF.

The J gene is TRBJ1-2, the V gene TRBV30; maybe TRBD1 (5 bases). This CDR3 has 12 residues. The germline V gene encodes CDR1 GTSNPN and CDR2 SVGIG (reference sequence). V was trimmed by 1 base and J by 8 bases, leaving 11 bases between them. The CDR3 DNA reads TGTGCCTGGAGTGCTTCAGGGTTGGGCTACACCTTC. Translation gives CAWSASGLGYTF.

As DNA, the CDR3 is TGTGCCAGCAGCCAAGGTAGCGGGGGCTATGGCTACACCTTC. Translating it yields CASSQGSGGYGYTF. The gene calls are TRBV3-1 (or the pseudogene TRBV3-2) and TRBJ1-2, with D tentatively TRBD1 (5 bases). The CDR3 extends over 14 amino acids. V lost 1 base, J lost 4 bases, and 10 bases lay in between. CDR1 and CDR2 (germline): LGHDT, YNNKEL (reference sequence).

The genes are TRBV5-1 and TRBJ2-1; D is uncertain. Trimming left V 0 bases short and J 7 bases short, with 8 bases between. Looked up from germline, CDR1 is SGHRS and CDR2 is YFSETQ. This CDR3 is 13 amino acids long. The CDR3 sequence is CASSLVGQNEQFF. CDR3 sequence (DNA): TGCGCCAGCAGCTTGGTAGGTCAAAATGAGCAGTTCTTC.

The rearrangement links TRBV5-4 to TRBJ2-5; D perhaps matches TRBD1 (6 bases). CDR3 length: 14 amino acids. The V end lost 7 bases, the J end lost 2 bases, and 15 bases lay between the germline ends. Per the germline V gene, CDR1 is SGHNT and CDR2 is YYREEE (reference sequence). The CDR3 spells CASSTLDRQETQYF. DNA for the CDR3: TGTGCCAGCTCAACCCTGGACAGACAAGAGACCCAGTACTTC.